The 13 T cell receptor beta chains reported below all come from one sample, sequenced in a study of blood T cell repertoires in COVID-19. Produced via immunoSEQ multiplex PCR; TCRdb's table is partial and in-frame only. The sample has more than 110,000 clones; over 60% are singletons. Input material: peripheral blood. These receptors were taken from a man older than 75 with acute or convalescent COVID-19.

The rearrangement links TRBV7-2 to TRBJ1-6; 7 nucleotides match TRBD1. This CDR3 comprises 14 residues. Germline V CDR1 and CDR2: SGHTA, FQGNSA. The junction had 9 bases not matched to a gene; V was cut back by 5 bases and J by 11 bases. CDR3 in DNA: TGTGCCAGCAGCCCCGACAGGGTTGGAACACCCCTCCACTTT. As protein: CASSPDRVGTPLHF.

V gene TRBV24-1 combines with J gene TRBJ2-3; tentatively, D is TRBD1 (6 bases). V was cut by 3 bases and J by 5 bases, with 17 bases left in between. Germline V gives CDR1 KGHDR, CDR2 SFDVKD. The CDR3 is made up of 16 amino acids. The CDR3 region has the DNA TGTGCCACCAGTGATGCCCCCAGGGGAGTAGGAGATACGCAGTATTTT. As protein: CATSDAPRGVGDTQYF.

V is TRBV6-5 and J is TRBJ1-1, with D uncertain. Per the germline V gene, CDR1 is MNHEY and CDR2 is SVGAGI. The CDR3 runs 15 residues. V dropped 5 bases and J dropped 5 bases, with 18 bases sitting between them. For the CDR3, the DNA is TGTGCCAGCAGTACTTTGCGGGGTGTCGGGACTGAAGCTTTCTTT. Protein: CASSTLRGVGTEAFF.

This chain connects TRBV5-5 to TRBJ2-7; possibly TRBD1 for D (6 bases). The germline V gene encodes CDR1 SGHKS and CDR2 YYEKEE (reference sequence). This CDR3 spans 13 amino acids. V dropped 2 bases and J dropped 3 bases, with 9 bases sitting between them. The CDR3, as DNA: TGTGCCAGCAGCTTAGAGGACAGCTACGAGCAGTACTTC. This translates into CASSLEDSYEQYF.

CDR3 sequence: CASSQTGGGDTQYF. The CDR3 nucleotides are TGCGCCAGCAGCCAGACAGGGGGAGGAGATACGCAGTATTTT. This chain joins TRBV5-1 and TRBJ2-3, with TRBD1 identical over 9 bases. Germline CDR1 reads SGHRS; CDR2 reads YFSETQ. V lost 4 bases and J lost 5; bases outside the gene matches: 5. The CDR3 contains 14 residues.

About this clone itself: Additional DNA sequences in this sample encode the identical CDR3. The V call is TRBV11-1, the J call TRBJ2-2; a possible D gene is TRBD1 (5 bases). The V and J ends lost 3 bases and 2 bases respectively, with 10 bases between them. CDR1 is SGHAT and CDR2 is FQDESV in the germline V gene (reference sequence). This CDR3 spans 15 amino acids. In DNA form, the CDR3 reads TGTGCCAGCAGCTTGAGCAGGGCCAACACCGGGGAGCTGTTTTTT. Translation gives CASSLSRANTGELFF.

The CDR3 bases are TGTGCCAGCCACCGGGGAGCAAGGGGGCCGGAGACCCAGTACTTC. This gives the protein CASHRGARGPETQYF. The chain couples TRBV6-5 to TRBJ2-5; 7 bases line up with TRBD1. Germline CDR1 reads MNHEY; CDR2 reads SVGAGI. J lost 5 bases, V lost 8 bases, and 14 bases had no gene match. This CDR3 has 15 amino acids.

The chain links TRBV4-2 to TRBJ2-3, with D maybe TRBD2 (5 bases). The V end lost 1 base, the J end lost 0 bases, and 17 bases lay between the germline ends. Per germline, CDR1 LGHNA and CDR2 YNFKEQ. The CDR3 is 18 amino acids. The CDR3 nucleotides read TGTGCCAGCAGCCAAGGCCGACCACTAGGCTTAAGCACAGATACGCAGTATTTT. This sequence encodes CASSQGRPLGLSTDTQYF.

The chain carries TRBV10-3 and TRBJ2-2, with 9 nucleotides matching TRBD2. V gave up 5 bases and J gave up 6 bases; unmatched junction bases: 10. Germline V gives CDR1 ENHRY, CDR2 SYGVKD. The CDR3 extends over 16 amino acids. The CDR3 DNA is TGTGCCATCAGTCTCGTGCCTAGCGGGGACGCCGGGGAGCTGTTTTTT. It specifies CAISLVPSGDAGELFF.

V is TRBV7-2 and J is TRBJ1-2; D is perhaps TRBD1 (5 bases). Between the trimmed V and J ends, which lost 5 bases and 8 bases, there was a span of 18 bases. The CDR3 has 14 residues. CDR1 is SGHTA, CDR2 FQGNSA, per germline. The CDR3 coding sequence is TGTGCCAGCAGCCCGACGTTAGGGGCAGGAGGCTACACCTTC. As protein: CASSPTLGAGGYTF.

This clone was recorded once. The chain joins TRBV5-6 to TRBJ1-2; D might be TRBD1 (5 bases). V gave up 4 bases and J gave up 7 bases, with 11 bases separating them. Looked up from germline, CDR1 is SGHDT and CDR2 is YYEEEE. The CDR3 sequence is 12 residues long. The CDR3 loop reads CASSPGQVGYTF. The DNA for the CDR3 is TGTGCCAGCAGCCCCGGACAAGTTGGCTACACCTTC.

This chain links TRBV5-1 with TRBJ2-7; a possible D gene is TRBD1 (6 bases). The CDR3 is made up of 13 amino acids. The V end lost 3 bases, the J end lost 4 bases, and 11 bases lay between the germline ends. Per the germline V gene, CDR1 is SGHRS and CDR2 is YFSETQ. Here the CDR3 DNA reads TGCGCCAGCAGCTACCCAGGGGCATACGAGCAGTACTTC. It specifies CASSYPGAYEQYF.

V and J are TRBV5-5 and TRBJ2-5; the D is unclear. The V gene's germline CDR1 is SGHKS and CDR2 YYEKEE (reference sequence). The CDR3 length is 14 residues. The V gene lost 1 base and the J gene lost 2 bases, with 9 bases spanning the gap. The CDR3 here is CASSLRTVQETQYF. CDR3 sequence (DNA): TGTGCCAGCAGCTTGAGAACAGTTCAAGAGACCCAGTACTTC.